The next 27 T cell receptor beta chains were all read from a single sample in a study of Graves' ophthalmopathy and Graves' hyperthyroidism. The sequenced template was RNA, covering the TCR beta CDR3 region. The authors performed first-round RT-PCR with HTBI primers and then a second-round multiplex PCR. Via MiXCR, TCRdb re-called the multiplex PCR reads, giving one row per CDR3 protein. The repertoire holds 650,000 to 800,000 distinct CDR3 sequences, with 35% to 45% as singletons. The sequenced sample was peripheral blood. Receptor source: an adult man with Graves' ophthalmopathy.

In its sample, this clonotype was seen a few times. The chain couples TRBV4-3 to TRBJ1-5; no definite D call. The germline CDR1 and CDR2 sequences are LGHNA and YSLEER. This CDR3 has 16 residues. V was trimmed by 0 bases and J by 0 bases, leaving 9 bases between them. This chain's CDR3 is CASSQDTSYSNQPQHF. CDR3 nucleotide sequence: TGCGCCAGCAGCCAAGATACAAGCTATAGCAATCAGCCCCAGCATTTT.

This clonotype was found many times. The chain has TRBV5-1 and TRBJ1-2; maybe TRBD1 (6 bases). Per germline, CDR1 SGHRS and CDR2 YFSETQ. The CDR3 has 13 amino acids. V was cut by 4 bases and J by 5 bases, with 12 bases left in between. Here the CDR3 DNA reads TGCGCCAGCAGCCCGGACAGAGGGTATGGCTACACCTTC. It encodes CASSPDRGYGYTF. Full variable domain (outside the CDR3, taken from reference TRBV5-1 and TRBJ1-2): KAGVTQTPRYLIKTRGQQVTLSCSPISGHRSVSWYQQTPGQGLQFLFEYFSETQRNKGNFPGRFSGRQFSNSRSEMNVSTLELGDSALYLCASSPDRGYGYTFGSGTRLTVV.

The count of this clonotype is one. Germline and junction disagree at one end, which may indicate a read error. The CDR3 DNA sequence: TGTGCCAGCAGTCAGGGCAGGGTCAGCGGCTACACCTTC. It codes for CASSQGRVSGYTF. J is TRBJ1-2 and V is TRBV10-3, with D tentatively TRBD1 (5 bases). This CDR3 has 13 amino acids. From germline, CDR1 is ENHRY and CDR2 SYGVKD.

This chain uses TRBV12-3 or TRBV12-4 with TRBJ2-7, with a possible D match to TRBD2 (5 bases). The length of the CDR3 is 12 residues. Trimming cost V 3 bases and J 6 bases, with 9 bases left between them. This CDR3 reads CASSLTGIEQYF. CDR3 in DNA: TGTGCCAGCAGTTTGACGGGGATCGAGCAGTACTTC.

The rearrangement uses TRBV7-3 and TRBJ2-3; a weak D match, TRBD1 (6 bases). The germline CDR1 and CDR2 sequences are SGHTA and FQGTGA. The V end was cut by 2 bases, the J end by 9 bases, with 27 bases between. The CDR3 is 18 amino acids. The CDR3: CASSLYGTGRSAGVTQYF. CDR3 in DNA: TGTGCCAGCAGCTTATACGGAACGGGACGCTCCGCAGGGGTGACGCAGTATTTT.

The rearrangement joins TRBV5-6 to TRBJ1-4; 7 bases agree with TRBD1. This CDR3 is built from 16 residues. From germline, CDR1 is SGHDT and CDR2 YYEEEE. Trimming cost V 0 bases and J 2 bases; bases outside gene matches: 4. This CDR3 is CASSLGAGQTNEKLFF. The CDR3 DNA is TGTGCCAGCAGCTTGGGGGCGGGACAGACTAATGAAAAACTGTTTTTT.

This rearrangement joins TRBV4-2 to TRBJ2-7; the D gene is possibly TRBD2 (7 bases). Per germline, CDR1 LGHNA and CDR2 YNFKEQ. The CDR3 extends over 16 amino acids. The germline V and J ends were trimmed by 1 base and 3 bases, with 16 bases remaining between them. The CDR3 protein is CASSQGRGGPFYEQYF. The CDR3 DNA reads as TGTGCCAGCAGCCAAGGAAGGGGGGGGCCCTTCTACGAGCAGTACTTC.

In this sample, this clonotype turned up many times. The rearrangement uses TRBV7-9 and TRBJ1-1; maybe TRBD1 (5 bases). This CDR3 is 15 amino acids long. V shed 4 bases and J shed 1 base, with 13 bases lying between them. CDR1 and CDR2 (germline): SEHNR, FQNEAQ (reference sequence). The DNA of the CDR3 is TGTGCCAGCAGCTCCGCCGGGACTGCGAACACTGAAGCTTTCTTT. Translated: CASSSAGTANTEAFF. The variable domain in full, completed from reference TRBV7-9 and TRBJ1-1, reads DTGVSQNPRHKITKRGQNVTFRCDPISEHNRLYWYRQTLGQGPEFLTYFQNEAQLEKSRLLSDRFSAERPKGSFSTLEIQRTEQGDSAMYLCASSSAGTANTEAFFGQGTRLTVV.

This clonotype came up once. This sequence joins TRBV7-9 and TRBJ2-2; 11 positions match TRBD2. The CDR3 loop spans 18 amino acids. Germline lookup yields CDR1 SEHNR and CDR2 FQNEAQ (reference sequence). With 6 bases clipped from V and 2 bases from J, the junction kept 11 bases outside the gene matches. This CDR3 is CASSFGPSGGPNTGELFF. CDR3 DNA sequence: TGTGCCAGCAGTTTCGGTCCTAGCGGGGGGCCCAACACCGGGGAGCTGTTTTTT.

This clonotype was detected many times. The V gene is TRBV25-1, the J gene TRBJ1-4, with D perhaps TRBD1 (5 bases). Per germline, CDR1 MGHDK and CDR2 SYGVNS. This CDR3 region has 19 residues. V was pared by 3 bases and J by 0 bases, with 20 bases between. The CDR3 is CASSETRTGGWATNEKLFF. CDR3 DNA: TGTGCCAGCAGTGAGACTCGTACAGGAGGATGGGCAACTAATGAAAAACTGTTTTTT.

The V call is TRBV7-9, the J call TRBJ2-3, with 8 bases fitting TRBD2. Germline V gene lookup returns CDR1 SEHNR and CDR2 FQNEAQ (reference sequence). CDR3 length: 16 amino acids. V shed 1 base, J shed 5 bases, and the junction held 8 bases outside the gene matches. The CDR3 here is CASSLGLAGGKDTQYF. The CDR3 nucleotides read TGTGCCAGCAGCTTAGGCCTGGCGGGGGGAAAAGATACGCAGTATTTT.

Regarding this clonotype: Possible read error: a much larger clone is one base away. The chain has TRBV15 and TRBJ2-2; D could derive from TRBD1 or TRBD2 (5 bases each). The V gene's germline CDR1 is LNHNV and CDR2 YYDKDF (reference sequence). V was pared by 0 bases and J by 13 bases, with 15 bases between. The CDR3 has 14 residues. This chain's CDR3 is CATSREGTFRGLFF. The CDR3 DNA reads TGTGCCACCAGCAGAGAGGGGACCTTCCGGGGGCTGTTTTTT.

This clonotype was picked up many times. The CDR3 DNA sequence: TGCAGTGCCAAAATGGGACATCAGAACACTGAAGCTTTCTTT. It is translated as CSAKMGHQNTEAFF. The chain is built from TRBV20-1 and TRBJ1-1; D is perhaps TRBD1 (6 bases). V shed 6 bases and J shed 1 base, with 15 bases lying between them. The CDR3 is made up of 14 amino acids. Per germline, CDR1 DFQATT and CDR2 SNEGSKA (reference sequence).

This clonotype occurred many times. The V and J genes are TRBV19 and TRBJ1-6; TRBD1 might be the D (5 bases). CDR3 length equals 15 residues. Germline V gene lookup returns CDR1 LNHDA and CDR2 SQIVND (reference sequence). V gave up 5 bases and J gave up 8 bases, with 16 bases separating them. DNA of the CDR3: TGTGCCAGTAGTGAGGTGTGGCAGGGAGATTCACCCCTCCACTTT. Translating gives CASSEVWQGDSPLHF.

This clonotype was picked up many times. The chain uses TRBV9 and TRBJ2-7; 9 bases match TRBD2. CDR3 size: 16 residues. J gave up 0 bases and V 2 bases, and 6 bases lay outside the gene matches. The germline gives CDR1 SGDLS, CDR2 YYNGEE. DNA for the CDR3: TGTGCCAGCAGCGTCGGGGCTAGCGGGAACTCCTACGAGCAGTACTTC. Protein: CASSVGASGNSYEQYF.

Notes on this clonotype: This may stem from a read error, because a much larger clone lies one nucleotide away. J is TRBJ1-6 and V is TRBV5-1; D remains ambiguous. The CDR3 extends over 15 amino acids. From germline, CDR1 is SGHRS and CDR2 YFSETQ. The DNA of the CDR3 is TGTGCCAGCAGCTTGCGTCACCAGCTTTATTCACCCCTCCACTTT. Translating gives CASSLRHQLYSPLHF.

The V and J genes are TRBV2 and TRBJ1-1; tentatively, D is TRBD1 (5 bases). Germline lookup yields CDR1 SNHLY and CDR2 FYNNEI. V was shortened by 9 bases and J by 6 bases, with 17 bases between the two germline ends. The CDR3 loop spans 13 amino acids. The DNA of the CDR3 is TGTGCCAGGCGGGACCAAAGGGAATCTGAAGCTTTCTTT. This gives the protein CARRDQRESEAFF.

Concerning this clonotype itself: In this CDR3 the conserved last residue, phenylalanine or tryptophan, is missing, so a read error is likely. The CDR3 is CASSTLAEPYEQYC. CDR3 DNA: TGTGCCAGCAGCACCCTAGCGGAGCCCTACGAGCAGTACTGC. V is TRBV13 and J is TRBJ2-7; 7 positions match TRBD2. V shed 5 bases and J 2 bases; nucleotides not matched to a gene: 6. Germline-derived CDR1 and CDR2 are PRHDT and FYEKMQ (reference sequence). This CDR3 is 14 amino acids long.

This clonotype was observed a handful of times. This chain joins TRBV10-2 and TRBJ1-1; D possibly corresponds to TRBD1 (6 bases). Trimming stripped 6 bases from V and 0 bases from J, with 14 bases between. The length of the CDR3 is 15 residues. Germline CDR1 reads WSHSY; CDR2 reads SAAADI. This CDR3 is CASRDPGTLNTEAFF. The CDR3 bases are TGCGCCAGCAGGGACCCTGGGACATTGAACACTGAAGCTTTCTTT.

This clonotype was observed a few times. One end of the junction is discordant with germline, which a read error may explain. As DNA, the CDR3 is TGTGCCAGCAGTGTCCCGGGACTACGGGAGCAGTACTTC. As protein: CASSVPGLREQYF. V gene TRBV10-3 combines with J gene TRBJ2-7; 7 nucleotides align to TRBD2. The germline CDR1 and CDR2 sequences are ENHRY and SYGVKD. The CDR3 is 13 amino acids.

This clonotype showed up just a few times. This chain joins TRBV5-1 and TRBJ1-1; no clear D. The germline V gene encodes CDR1 SGHRS and CDR2 YFSETQ. The ends were cut back, 2 bases at V and 1 base at J, with 18 bases in the middle. The CDR3 is made up of 17 amino acids. CDR3 sequence reads: CASSFTVGYWPNTEAFF. The CDR3 coding sequence is TGCGCCAGCAGCTTTACCGTTGGCTACTGGCCGAACACTGAAGCTTTCTTT.

About this clonotype: Germline and junction disagree at one end, which may indicate a read error. The chain has TRBV10-3 and TRBJ2-2; TRBD2 might be the D (6 bases). The germline V gene encodes CDR1 ENHRY and CDR2 SYGVKD. This CDR3 spans 12 amino acids. The CDR3 is CTIPGRSGELFF. DNA of the CDR3: TGTACCATTCCCGGGAGATCCGGGGAGCTGTTTTTT.

Points on this clonotype: The missing conserved phenylalanine or tryptophan at the end of this CDR3 makes a read error likely. No DNA is shown, since the ends of the CDR3 on it are uncertain; the CDR3 is the one TCRdb lists. The chain employs TRBV7-9 and TRBJ1-4. The germline CDR1 and CDR2 sequences are SEHNR and FQNEAQ (reference sequence). The CDR3 extends over 8 residues, inclusive of both ends. The CDR3 protein is CASSQVKV.

The count of this clonotype is one. A much larger clone lies a single base off, so this may be a read error. The chain has TRBV20-1 and TRBJ1-1; unclear D gene. Germline CDR1 is DFQATT and CDR2 is SNEGSKA (reference sequence). V was trimmed by 5 bases and J by 4 bases, leaving 17 bases between them. CDR3 length equals 14 residues. CDR3 amino acids: CSAGGQELGTEAFF. CDR3 bases: TGCAGTGCTGGAGGGCAGGAATTGGGCACTGAAGCTTTCTTT.

The chain combines TRBV12-3 or TRBV12-4 with TRBJ2-7; D is possibly TRBD2 (5 bases). The CDR3 is 12 amino acids. With 3 bases removed from V and 10 bases from J, the gap between germline ends came to 13 bases. CDR3 protein: CASSFIRGQQYF. As DNA, the CDR3 is TGTGCCAGCAGTTTTATCAGAGGGCAACAGTACTTC.

This clonotype occurred once. The rearrangement uses TRBV10-3 and TRBJ2-7, with 7 bases aligning to TRBD1. The CDR3 is made up of 15 amino acids. V was pared by 10 bases and J by 0 bases, with 12 bases of the junction left unmatched. CDR1 is ENHRY, CDR2 SYGVKD, per germline. The CDR3: CASHYTGVRSYEQYF. The CDR3 DNA follows: TGTGCCAGCCACTACACAGGGGTCCGCTCCTACGAGCAGTACTTC.

In DNA form, the CDR3 reads TGTGCCAGCCTTCAAGAGACCCAGTACTTC. It specifies CASLQETQYF. V usage is TRBV7-6 and J usage is TRBJ2-5; D unclear. The V and J ends lost 8 bases and 2 bases respectively, with 3 bases between them. Germline V gene lookup returns CDR1 SGHVS and CDR2 FNYEAQ. CDR3 length equals 10 residues.